Listed below are T cell receptor beta chains from one sample, sequenced in a study of cytomegalovirus exposure and HLA in healthy donors. Measured with immunoSEQ multiplex PCR; TCRdb has only the in-frame clones, and not every one. The profile shows about 140,000 clones, approximately 71% of them singletons. Sequenced input: PBMCs. Receptor source: a woman aged 50 to 60 in good health and CMV-seronegative. Both conserved end residues are part of each CDR3. D genes are given only for firm matches. Not all rows give a size; the values are once, few, many and, for expanded clones, a class.

j_call d_call v_call clone_size cdr3_aa cdr3_nt
TRBJ1-1 - TRBV5-1 - CASSLPRGRLMNTEAFF TGCGCCAGCAGCTTGCCTCGAGGTAGACTAATGAACACTGAAGCTTTCTTT
TRBJ1-6 - TRBV5-6 - CASTQGRFRSPLHF TGTGCCAGTACACAGGGTCGGTTTCGCTCACCCCTCCACTTT
TRBJ1-1 - TRBV7-2 - CASSITYTEAFF TGTGCCAGCAGCATTACTTACACTGAAGCTTTCTTT
TRBJ2-1 TRBD2 TRBV7-2 - CASSLRGDYNEQFF TGTGCCAGCAGCTTACGGGGGGACTACAATGAGCAGTTCTTC
TRBJ2-5 - TRBV6-6 - CASSPVEETQYF TGTGCCAGCAGCCCGGTCGAAGAGACCCAGTACTTC
TRBJ1-2 - TRBV4-2 - CASSQAPTGAYGYTF TGTGCCAGCAGCCAGGCCCCGACAGGCGCCTATGGCTACACCTTC
TRBJ2-7 TRBD1 TRBV10-3 once CAISEYRDSSYEQYF TGTGCCATCAGTGAATATAGGGACAGCTCCTACGAGCAGTACTTC
TRBJ2-7 - TRBV7-6 once CASSLVGGTTGEQYF TGTGCCAGCAGCTTAGTGGGGGGGACAACGGGGGAGCAGTACTTC
TRBJ2-7 - TRBV30 - CAWGRGQLQYF TGTGCCTGGGGGCGGGGGCAGCTACAGTACTTC
TRBJ1-5 - TRBV15 - CATSSLSNQPQHF TGTGCCACCAGCAGCCTGAGCAATCAGCCCCAGCATTTT
TRBJ1-1 TRBD1 TRBV4-1 - CTSSHLDRVGEAFF TGCACCAGCAGCCACCTGGACAGGGTAGGTGAAGCTTTCTTT
TRBJ1-5 TRBD1 TRBV27 - CASSSHFGQAQPQHF TGTGCCAGCAGTTCTCACTTCGGACAGGCCCAGCCCCAGCATTTT
TRBJ1-3 TRBD1 TRBV10-3 - CAISGPTGASGNTIYF TGTGCCATCAGTGGCCCAACAGGGGCCTCTGGAAACACCATATATTTT
TRBJ1-2 - TRBV19 few CARRGLANYGYTF TGTGCCAGAAGGGGCCTAGCTAACTATGGCTACACCTTC
TRBJ2-3 - TRBV5-1 - CASSLEQSTDTQYF TGCGCCAGCAGCTTGGAACAGAGCACAGATACGCAGTATTTT
TRBJ1-2 - TRBV7-2 - CASSLDRYYGYTF TGTGCCAGCAGCTTAGACAGATACTATGGCTACACCTTC
TRBJ1-2 - TRBV7-2 - CASSLVSTYGYTF TGTGCCAGCAGCTTAGTCAGTACCTATGGCTACACCTTC
TRBJ2-3 - TRBV6-1 - CASSHSRDTQYF TGTGCCAGCAGTCACTCTAGGGATACGCAGTATTTT
TRBJ1-1 TRBD1 TRBV19 once CASSTRQGADTEAFF TGTGCCAGTAGTACCCGACAGGGGGCCGACACTGAAGCTTTCTTT
TRBJ1-2 - TRBV10-3 - CAISDPGHLYGYTF TGTGCCATCAGTGATCCGGGACACCTCTATGGCTACACCTTC
TRBJ2-1 TRBD2 TRBV5-1 - CASSLSLAGRSNEQFF TGCGCCAGCAGCTTGTCACTAGCGGGGCGATCCAATGAGCAGTTCTTC
TRBJ2-7 TRBD2 TRBV5-6 - CASSLWGGVSYEQYF TGTGCCAGCAGCTTGTGGGGGGGAGTTTCCTACGAGCAGTACTTC
TRBJ1-1 - TRBV4-2 few CASSQDGPDTEAFF TGTGCCAGCAGCCAAGATGGGCCGGACACTGAAGCTTTCTTT
TRBJ2-1 - TRBV6-6 - CASKRGTTDDEQFF TGTGCCAGCAAAAGGGGAACTACGGACGATGAGCAGTTCTTC
TRBJ1-2 - TRBV11-2 - CASSLETGGLGYTF TGTGCCAGCAGCTTAGAGACAGGAGGCTTGGGCTACACCTTC
TRBJ2-7 - TRBV5-4 few CASSLWTAYEQYF TGTGCCAGCAGCTTGTGGACAGCCTACGAGCAGTACTTC